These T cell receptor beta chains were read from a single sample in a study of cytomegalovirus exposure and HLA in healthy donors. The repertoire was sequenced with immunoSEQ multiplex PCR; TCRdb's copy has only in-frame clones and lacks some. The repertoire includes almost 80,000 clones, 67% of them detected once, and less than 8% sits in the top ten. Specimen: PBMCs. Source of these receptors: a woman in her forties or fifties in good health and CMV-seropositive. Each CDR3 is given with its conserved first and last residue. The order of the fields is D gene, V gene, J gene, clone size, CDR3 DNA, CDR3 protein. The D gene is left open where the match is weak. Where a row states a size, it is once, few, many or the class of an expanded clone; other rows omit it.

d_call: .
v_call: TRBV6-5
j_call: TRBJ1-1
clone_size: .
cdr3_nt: TGTGCCAGCAGAGAAACTCCAGGGGACACTGAAGCTTTCTTT
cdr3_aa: CASRETPGDTEAFF

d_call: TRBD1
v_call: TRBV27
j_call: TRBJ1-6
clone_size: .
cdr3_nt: TGTGCCAGCAGTTCCAGGACAGGGATTGACTCACCCCTCCACTTT
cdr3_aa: CASSSRTGIDSPLHF

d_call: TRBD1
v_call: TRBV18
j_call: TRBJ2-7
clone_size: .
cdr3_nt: TGTGCCAGCTCACCAACCGGGACAGGGGGCTCCTACGAGCAGTACTTC
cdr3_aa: CASSPTGTGGSYEQYF

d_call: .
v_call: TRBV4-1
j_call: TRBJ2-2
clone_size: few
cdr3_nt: TGCGCCAGCAGCCACCCTACCGAGTTTAGTACCGGGGAGCTGTTTTTT
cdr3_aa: CASSHPTEFSTGELFF

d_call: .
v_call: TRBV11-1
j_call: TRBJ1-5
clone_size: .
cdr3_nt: TGTGCCAGCAGCTTCGGTGGCAATCAGCCCCAGCATTTT
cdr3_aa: CASSFGGNQPQHF

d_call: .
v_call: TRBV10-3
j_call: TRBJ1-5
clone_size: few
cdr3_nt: TGTGCCATCAGGGAGCAATCGGGGCAGCCCCAGCATTTT
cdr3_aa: CAIREQSGQPQHF

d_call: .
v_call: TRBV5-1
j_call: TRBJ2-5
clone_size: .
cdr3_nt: TGCGCCAGCAGCTTCATGGGCCACCAAGAGACCCAGTACTTC
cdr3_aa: CASSFMGHQETQYF

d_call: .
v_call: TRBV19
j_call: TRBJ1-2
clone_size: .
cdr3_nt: TGTGCCAGTAGTATAGGCGGTCAGGGCTGGAACTATGGCTACACCTTC
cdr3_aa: CASSIGGQGWNYGYTF

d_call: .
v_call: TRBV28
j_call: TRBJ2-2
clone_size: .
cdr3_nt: TGTGCCAGCAGACGAGTGGACACCGGGGAGCTGTTTTTT
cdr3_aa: CASRRVDTGELFF

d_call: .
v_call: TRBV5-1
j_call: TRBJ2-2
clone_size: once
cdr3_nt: TGCGCCAGCACCTGGGCTGGGACCGGGGAGCTGTTTTTT
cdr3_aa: CASTWAGTGELFF

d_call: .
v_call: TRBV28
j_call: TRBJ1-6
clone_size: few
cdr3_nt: TGTGCCAGCAGTTTATGGGAGGGGAGTAATTCACCCCTCCACTTT
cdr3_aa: CASSLWEGSNSPLHF

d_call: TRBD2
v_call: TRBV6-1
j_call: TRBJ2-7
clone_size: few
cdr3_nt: TGTGCCAGCAGACCACGGGGAGGGCCCTACGAGCAGTACTTC
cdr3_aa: CASRPRGGPYEQYF

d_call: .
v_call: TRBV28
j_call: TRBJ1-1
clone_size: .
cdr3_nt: TGTGCCAGCAGTTTTTCCTCGACAGGTATGAACACTGAAGCTTTCTTT
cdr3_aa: CASSFSSTGMNTEAFF

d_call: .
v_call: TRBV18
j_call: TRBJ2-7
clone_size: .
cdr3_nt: TGTGCCAGCTCACCTTCCAACAGTCCGCGTGCTTACGAGCAGTACTTC
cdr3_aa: CASSPSNSPRAYEQYF

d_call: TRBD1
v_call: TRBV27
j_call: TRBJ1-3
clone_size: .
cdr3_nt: TGTGCCAGCAGTCCCTTAACCGGGACAGCCGGAAACACCATATATTTT
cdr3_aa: CASSPLTGTAGNTIYF

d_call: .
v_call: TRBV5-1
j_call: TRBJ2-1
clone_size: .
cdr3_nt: TGCGCCAGCAGTCCGGGGGACCAGTACGATGAGCAGTTCTTC
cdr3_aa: CASSPGDQYDEQFF

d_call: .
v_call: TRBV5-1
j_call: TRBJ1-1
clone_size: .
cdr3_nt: TGCGCCAGCAGCGTGGGGCCTCGAGGGACTGAAGCTTTCTTT
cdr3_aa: CASSVGPRGTEAFF

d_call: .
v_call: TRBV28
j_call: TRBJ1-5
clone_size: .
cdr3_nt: TGTGCCAGCAGGCTCCGTGGGAGGGTTGGGAATCAGCCCCAGCATTTT
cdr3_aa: CASRLRGRVGNQPQHF

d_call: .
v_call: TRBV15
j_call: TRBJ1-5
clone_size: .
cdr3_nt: TGTGCCACCAGCGGATGGAGGGATAGCAATCAGCCCCAGCATTTT
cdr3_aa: CATSGWRDSNQPQHF

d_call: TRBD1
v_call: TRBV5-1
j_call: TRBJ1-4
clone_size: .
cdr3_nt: TGCGCCAGCAGCCGACAGGGGGCTAATGAAAAACTGCTTTTT
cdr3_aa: CASSRQGANEKLLF

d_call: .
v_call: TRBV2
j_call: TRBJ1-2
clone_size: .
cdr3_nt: TGTGCCAGCAGTGAGTTAGGGGACTATTCTAACTATGGCTACACCTTC
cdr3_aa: CASSELGDYSNYGYTF

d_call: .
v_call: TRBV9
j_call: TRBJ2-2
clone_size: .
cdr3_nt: TGTGCCAGCAGCGCTCGAACAGGGCCCAACCCTACCGGGGAGCTGTTTTTT
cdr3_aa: CASSARTGPNPTGELFF

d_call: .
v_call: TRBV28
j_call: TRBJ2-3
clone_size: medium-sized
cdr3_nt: TGTGCCAGCAGTTCTAAGGAGATGACTATAGTTACGCAGTATTTT
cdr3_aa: CASSSKEMTIVTQYF

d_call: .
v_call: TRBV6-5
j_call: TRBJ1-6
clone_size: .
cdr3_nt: TGTGCCAGCAGTTTCGGGACACTTAATTCACCCCTCCACTTT
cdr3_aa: CASSFGTLNSPLHF

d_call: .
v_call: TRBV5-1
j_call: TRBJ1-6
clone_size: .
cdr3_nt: TGCGCCAGCAGCTTGTGGGAGAGGAATTCACCCCTCCACTTT
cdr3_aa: CASSLWERNSPLHF

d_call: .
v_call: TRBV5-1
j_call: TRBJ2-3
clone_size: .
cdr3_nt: TGCGCCAGCAGCTTGGGAATACGACTAGACACAGATACGCAGTATTTT
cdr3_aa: CASSLGIRLDTDTQYF

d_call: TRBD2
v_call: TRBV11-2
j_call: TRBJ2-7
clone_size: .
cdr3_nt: TGTGCCAGCAGACCGGGACTAAACTACGAGCAGTACTTC
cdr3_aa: CASRPGLNYEQYF